This T cell receptor beta chain appears in the sequencing data of a study of blood T cell repertoires in COVID-19 (dated by TCRdb to between 2020 and 2021). Study-level background: Samples from collaborators originated in the United States, Italy and Spain and spanned both the acute and convalescent phases of COVID-19. The prospective study material was composed of cDNA or gDNA derived from T cells, B-cell-depleted T cells, or PBMCs. The dataset comprised deeply sampled blood TCRbeta repertoires from subjects exposed to, actively infected with, or recovered from COVID-19. The repertoires were made available in a free public database intended to serve as a resource for research on the immune response to SARS-CoV-2. Samples came from the ongoing ImmuneRACE study (first 160 participants) plus 1,254 subjects from 6 global collaborators. Nearly every sample came with metadata listing a de-identified subject ID, COVID-19 status, age in years and sex. Where available, HLA class I and class II types were obtained from metadata supplied by the sample provider rather than from assay-based typing.

TCRbeta CDR3 regions were amplified from genomic DNA using the immunoSEQ Assay, a bias-controlled multiplex PCR. In the original analysis: Within the assay, amplification of reference gene primers was used to estimate how many nucleated cells each sample contained. To quantify the absolute abundance of each unique TCRbeta CDR3 rearrangement, sequence reads were collapsed and filtered. For each sample, productive Simpson clonality was calculated by taking the square root of Simpson's diversity index across productive rearrangements. TCRdb provides this immuneACCESS table in a form limited to in-frame rearrangements. Some clones are lacking; in checked studies, under half of them reflect an unresolved V gene, and why the rest are absent is not known. That table supplies the V and J calls and clone size; D and trimming were determined from the DNA. Recorded for this sample are 260,000 or so clones; roughly 88% of them occurred a single time. The top ten clonotypes cover about 8.5% of the sample.

Collaborating institutions collected whole blood in K2EDTA tubes following their own protocols. For TCRbeta analysis, collaborators shipped samples in one of three forms: frozen whole blood, isolated PBMCs, or DNA extracted from either of those sample types. The germline V gene gives CDR1 as MNHGY and CDR2 as SAAAGT. At the junction V is shortened by 3 bases and J by 1 base, with 6 bases in between. Inclusive of the bounding cysteine and phenylalanine, the CDR3 is 13 residues long. Kept here is only the CDR3 DNA, which spans 39 bases and is read in frame from base 1. Broader findings and caveats from the paper: Clinical and demographic metadata were provided uncurated, with the amount varying by source and participant.

Of note for this clone: The antigen it binds to is not known. Base qualities are not at hand, and no much larger clone is one base apart.

The receptor's source is a man between 18 and 29 years old with active or convalescent COVID-19. Recombination joined TRBV6-8 with TRBJ1-1; the D gene identity is not certain. Sequencing was done on a sample of peripheral blood. The CDR3 here reads CASSYNSNTEAFF. The bases are TGTGCCAGCAGTTATAATTCGAACACTGAAGCTTTCTTT.